The clone carrying this T cell receptor (beta chain) came up a few times. Germline V gives CDR1 MDHEN, CDR2 SYDVKM. V was clipped by 6 bases and J by 3 bases, with 14 bases between them. The CDR3 runs to 14 residues. These data originate in a study of shared T cell receptors in the human thymus. This table comes from immunoSEQ multiplex PCR, and its TCRdb copy is limited to in-frame clones, with some not included. This sample yields roughly 550,000 clones, of which 78% are seen a single time; more than 0.01% belongs to the top ten. The sample was also reused in another study, on human thymus T cells. This second report adds: Infants, healthy and Finnish, who were having corrective surgery for congenital heart defects served as donors.

The J gene is TRBJ1-1, the V gene TRBV28, with D perhaps matching TRBD1 (5 bases). The specimen sequenced was thymocytes. The clonotype was recovered from a boy under two years old with a congenital heart defect. The DNA of the CDR3 is TGTGCCAGCAGGGCGGGACGAGGGGACACTGAAGCTTTCTTT. It is translated as CASRAGRGDTEAFF.